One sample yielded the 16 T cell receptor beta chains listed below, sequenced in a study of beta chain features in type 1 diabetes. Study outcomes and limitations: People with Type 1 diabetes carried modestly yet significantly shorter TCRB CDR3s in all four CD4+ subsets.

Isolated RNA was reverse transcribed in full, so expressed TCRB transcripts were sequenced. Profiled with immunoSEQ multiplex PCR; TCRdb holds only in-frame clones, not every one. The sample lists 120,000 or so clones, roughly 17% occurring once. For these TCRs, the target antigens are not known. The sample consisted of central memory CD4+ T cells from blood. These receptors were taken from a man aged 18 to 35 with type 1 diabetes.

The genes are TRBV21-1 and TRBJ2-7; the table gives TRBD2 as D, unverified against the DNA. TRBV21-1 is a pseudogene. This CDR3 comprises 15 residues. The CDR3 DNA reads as TGTGCCAGCAGCAAAATTGGAGAAAGCTCCTACGAGCAGTACTTC. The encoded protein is CASSKIGESSYEQYF.

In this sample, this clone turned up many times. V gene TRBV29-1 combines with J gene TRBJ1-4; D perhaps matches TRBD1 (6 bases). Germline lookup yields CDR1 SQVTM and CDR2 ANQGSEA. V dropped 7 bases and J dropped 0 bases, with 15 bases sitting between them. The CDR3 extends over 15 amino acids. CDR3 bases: TGCAGCGCCGCAGGGGCGACAGCAACTAATGAAAAACTGTTTTTT. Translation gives CSAAGATATNEKLFF.

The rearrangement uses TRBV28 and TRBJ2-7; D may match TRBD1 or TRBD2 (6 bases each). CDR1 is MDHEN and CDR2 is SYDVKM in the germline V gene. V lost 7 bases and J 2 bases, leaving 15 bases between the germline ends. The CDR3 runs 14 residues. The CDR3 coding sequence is TGTGCCAGCACCCTTGGGGGGCAGCCCTACGAGCAGTACTTC. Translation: CASTLGGQPYEQYF.

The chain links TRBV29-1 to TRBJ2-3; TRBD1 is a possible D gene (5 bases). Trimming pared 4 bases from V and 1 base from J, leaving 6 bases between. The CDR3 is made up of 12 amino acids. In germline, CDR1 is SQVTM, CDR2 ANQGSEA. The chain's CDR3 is CSVGRGTDTQYF. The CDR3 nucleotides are TGCAGCGTTGGCAGGGGCACAGATACGCAGTATTTT.

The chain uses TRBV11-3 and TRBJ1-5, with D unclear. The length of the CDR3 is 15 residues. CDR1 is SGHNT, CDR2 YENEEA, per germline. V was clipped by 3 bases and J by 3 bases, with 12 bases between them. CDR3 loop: CASSFDPRANQPQHF. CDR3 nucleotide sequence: TGTGCCAGCAGCTTTGATCCGCGGGCCAATCAGCCCCAGCATTTT.

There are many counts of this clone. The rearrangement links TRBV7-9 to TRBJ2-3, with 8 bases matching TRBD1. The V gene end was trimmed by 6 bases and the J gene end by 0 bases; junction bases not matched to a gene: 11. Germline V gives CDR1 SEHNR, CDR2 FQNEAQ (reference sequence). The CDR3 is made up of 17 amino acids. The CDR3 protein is CASRSPRGHTSTDTQYF. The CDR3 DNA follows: TGTGCCAGCAGGTCACCCAGGGGGCACACGAGCACAGATACGCAGTATTTT.

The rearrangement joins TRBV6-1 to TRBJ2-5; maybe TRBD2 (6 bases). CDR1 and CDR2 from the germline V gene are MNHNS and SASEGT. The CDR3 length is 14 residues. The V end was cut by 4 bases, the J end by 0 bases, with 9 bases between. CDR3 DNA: TGTGCCAGCAGTGCGGGACTTTACCAAGAGACCCAGTACTTC. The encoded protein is CASSAGLYQETQYF.

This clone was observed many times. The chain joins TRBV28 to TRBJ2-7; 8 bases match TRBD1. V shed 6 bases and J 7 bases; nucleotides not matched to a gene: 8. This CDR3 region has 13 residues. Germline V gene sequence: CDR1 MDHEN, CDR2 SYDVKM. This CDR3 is CASRNGQGAEQYF. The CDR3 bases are TGTGCCAGCAGAAACGGACAGGGCGCGGAGCAGTACTTC.

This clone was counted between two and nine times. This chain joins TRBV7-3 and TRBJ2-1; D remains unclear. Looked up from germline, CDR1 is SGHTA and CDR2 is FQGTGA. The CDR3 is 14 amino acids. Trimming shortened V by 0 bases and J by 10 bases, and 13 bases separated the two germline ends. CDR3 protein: CASSLTEGSTEQFF. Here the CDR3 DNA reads TGTGCCAGCAGCTTAACGGAAGGCAGTACCGAGCAGTTCTTC.

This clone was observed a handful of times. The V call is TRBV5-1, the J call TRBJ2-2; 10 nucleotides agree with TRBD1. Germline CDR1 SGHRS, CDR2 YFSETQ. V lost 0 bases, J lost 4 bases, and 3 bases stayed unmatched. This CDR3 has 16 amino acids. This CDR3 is CASSLEWDRGTGELFF. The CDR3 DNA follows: TGCGCCAGCAGCTTGGAGTGGGACAGGGGCACCGGGGAGCTGTTTTTT. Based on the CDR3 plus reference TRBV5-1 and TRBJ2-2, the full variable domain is KAGVTQTPRYLIKTRGQQVTLSCSPISGHRSVSWYQQTPGQGLQFLFEYFSETQRNKGNFPGRFSGRQFSNSRSEMNVSTLELGDSALYLCASSLEWDRGTGELFFGEGSRLTVL.

CDR3 sequence: CASSQAGGRLEQFF. The CDR3 bases are TGTGCCAGCAGCCAAGCCGGCGGTAGGCTTGAGCAGTTCTTC. This chain uses TRBV14 with TRBJ2-1; D unresolved. In germline, CDR1 is SGHDN, CDR2 FVKESK. V dropped 1 base and J dropped 9 bases, with 13 bases sitting between them. There are 14 residues in the CDR3.

In nucleotides, the CDR3 is TGTGCCAGCAGGATGGGACAGGATGGAGGCTACACCTTC. This gives the protein CASRMGQDGGYTF. The rearrangement joins TRBV2 to TRBJ1-2; 8 positions match TRBD1. The CDR3 consists of 13 residues. Germline V gene sequence: CDR1 SNHLY, CDR2 FYNNEI. The V gene end was trimmed by 6 bases and the J gene end by 8 bases; junction bases not matched to a gene: 8.

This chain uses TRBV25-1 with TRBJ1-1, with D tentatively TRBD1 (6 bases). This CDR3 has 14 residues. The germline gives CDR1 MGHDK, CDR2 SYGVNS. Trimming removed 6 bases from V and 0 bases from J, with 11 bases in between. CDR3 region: CASSRGGLNTEAFF. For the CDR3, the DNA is TGTGCCAGCAGCCGAGGGGGACTGAACACTGAAGCTTTCTTT.

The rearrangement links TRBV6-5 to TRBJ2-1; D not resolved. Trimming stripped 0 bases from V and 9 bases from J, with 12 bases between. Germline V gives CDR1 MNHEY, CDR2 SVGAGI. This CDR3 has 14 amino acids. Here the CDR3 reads CASSYSSSSLEQFF. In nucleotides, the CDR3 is TGTGCCAGCAGTTACTCTTCCAGTTCGCTTGAGCAGTTCTTC.

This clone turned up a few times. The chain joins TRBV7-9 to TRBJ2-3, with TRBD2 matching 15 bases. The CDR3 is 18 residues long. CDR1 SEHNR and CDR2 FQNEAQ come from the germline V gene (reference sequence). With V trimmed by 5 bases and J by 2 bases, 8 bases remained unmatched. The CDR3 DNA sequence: TGTGCCAGCAGCGCGACCGGGACTAGCGGGGGGTACACAGATACGCAGTATTTT. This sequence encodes CASSATGTSGGYTDTQYF.

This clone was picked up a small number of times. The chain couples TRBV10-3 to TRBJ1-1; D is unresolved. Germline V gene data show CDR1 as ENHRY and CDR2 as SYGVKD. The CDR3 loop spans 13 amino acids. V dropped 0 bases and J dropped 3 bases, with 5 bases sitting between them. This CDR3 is CAISESADTEAFF. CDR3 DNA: TGTGCCATCAGTGAGTCCGCAGACACTGAAGCTTTCTTT.